This passage covers 7 T cell receptor beta chains from one sample sequenced in a study of blood T cell repertoires in COVID-19. Using immunoSEQ multiplex PCR, the repertoire was profiled, and TCRdb retains in-frame clones only, with some absent. The top ten hold 8.6% of the sample, which has hundreds of thousands of clones, over 75% seen once. Sequencing input: peripheral blood. These receptors were obtained from a human donor in a cohort sampled during active COVID-19.

V gene TRBV5-4 combines with J gene TRBJ2-1; 7 bases agree with TRBD1. With V trimmed by 1 base and J by 7 bases, 11 bases remained unmatched. Germline CDR1 and CDR2: SGHNT and YYREEE (reference sequence). This CDR3 comprises 16 residues. As DNA, the CDR3 is TGTGCCAGCAGCTTGATGACAGGGTTTTTGGGGAATGAGCAGTTCTTC. Its protein is CASSLMTGFLGNEQFF.

The J gene is TRBJ1-2, the V gene TRBV19, with TRBD1 matching over 8 bases. V lost 6 bases and J lost 3; bases outside the gene matches: 3. Germline V gene sequence: CDR1 LNHDA, CDR2 SQIVND (reference sequence). This CDR3 is built from 13 residues. In nucleotides, the CDR3 is TGTGCCAGTAGAGGACAGGGCGACTATGGCTACACCTTC. It yields the protein CASRGQGDYGYTF.

This clone was counted a single time. V gene TRBV28 combines with J gene TRBJ1-5; maybe TRBD1 (6 bases). In germline, CDR1 is MDHEN, CDR2 SYDVKM. The CDR3 covers 17 residues. V was clipped by 6 bases and J by 0 bases, with 18 bases between them. This CDR3 is CASSKGGGGLSNQPQHF. As DNA, the CDR3 is TGTGCCAGCAGCAAAGGGGGGGGCGGCCTTAGCAATCAGCCCCAGCATTTT.

The rearrangement uses TRBV21-1 and TRBJ1-1. TRBV21-1 is labeled a pseudogene. This CDR3 comprises 15 residues. The CDR3 DNA follows: TGTGCCAGCATCGACCTCCCAGTCGGGTGGACTGAAGCTTTCTTT. Translated, it gives CASIDLPVGWTEAFF.

The chain couples TRBV6-6 to TRBJ2-6; TRBD1 matches at 8 bases. This CDR3 spans 16 amino acids. Germline CDR1 reads MNHNY; CDR2 reads SVGAGI (reference sequence). Germline trimming cut 2 bases from V and 2 bases from J; bases unmatched to any gene: 2. CDR3 in DNA: TGTGCCAGCAGTTACCAACAGGGGGCTGGGGCCAACGTCCTGACTTTC. Translation gives CASSYQQGAGANVLTF.

The chain joins TRBV28 to TRBJ1-5; D is unresolved. CDR1 and CDR2 from the germline V gene are MDHEN and SYDVKM. Trimming pared 4 bases from V and 6 bases from J, leaving 4 bases between. The CDR3 is 11 amino acids. The CDR3 reads CASSSRQPQHF. The CDR3 DNA sequence: TGTGCCAGCAGTTCTCGTCAGCCCCAGCATTTT.

The chain employs TRBV9 and TRBJ2-3, with TRBD1 matching 9 bases. V dropped 4 bases and J dropped 4; count of bases not matched to a gene: 7. CDR1 SGDLS and CDR2 YYNGEE come from the germline V gene. This CDR3 region has 15 residues. As DNA, the CDR3 is TGTGCCAGCAGCCCGGACAGGGGAAGCGCAGATACGCAGTATTTT. It is translated as CASSPDRGSADTQYF.